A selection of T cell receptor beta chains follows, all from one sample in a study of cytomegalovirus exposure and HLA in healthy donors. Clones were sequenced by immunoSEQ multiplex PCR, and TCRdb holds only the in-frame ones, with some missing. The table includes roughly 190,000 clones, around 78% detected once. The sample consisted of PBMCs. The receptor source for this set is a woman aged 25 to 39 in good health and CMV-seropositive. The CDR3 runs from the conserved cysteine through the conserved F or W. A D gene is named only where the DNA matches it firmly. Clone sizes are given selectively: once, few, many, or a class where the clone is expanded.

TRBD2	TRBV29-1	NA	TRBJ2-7	TGCAGCGTTTTACCCGGGACTAGCGGGACCTACGAGCAGTACTTC	CSVLPGTSGTYEQYF
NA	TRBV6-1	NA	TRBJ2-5	TGTGCCGTCGGGACACCTTACCAAGAGACCCAGTACTTC	CAVGTPYQETQYF
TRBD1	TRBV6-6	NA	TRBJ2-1	TGTGCCAGCAGTCACCAAAGACAGGGGAGGAATGAGCAGTTCTTC	CASSHQRQGRNEQFF
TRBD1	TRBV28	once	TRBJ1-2	TGTGCCAGCAGTTCTCGAACAGGGGGGGGTGGCTACACCTTC	CASSSRTGGGGYTF
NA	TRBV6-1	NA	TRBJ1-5	TGTGCCAGCAGTGAATTCAGGGTCCATCAGCCCCAGCATTTT	CASSEFRVHQPQHF
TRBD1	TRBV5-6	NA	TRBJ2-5	TGTGCCAGCAGCTTGGGACAGGGGGCTGAGACCCAGTACTTC	CASSLGQGAETQYF
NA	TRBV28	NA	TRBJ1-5	TGTGCCAGCAGTCCGGGGAGGCGAATTATCGGGCATTTT	CASSPGRRIIGHF
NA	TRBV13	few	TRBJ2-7	TGTGCCAGCAGCTTAGGGCTAGCTAGCCACGAGCAGTACTTC	CASSLGLASHEQYF
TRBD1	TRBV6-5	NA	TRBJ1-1	TGTGCCAGCAGCGCCGGGACAGGGTTGAACACTGAAGCTTTCTTT	CASSAGTGLNTEAFF
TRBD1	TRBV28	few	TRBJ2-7	TGTGCCAGCAACTACAGGGGCTACGAGCAGTACTTC	CASNYRGYEQYF
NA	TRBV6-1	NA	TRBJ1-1	TGTGCCAGCGGACTAATGGGGTCGACTGAAGCTTTCTTT	CASGLMGSTEAFF
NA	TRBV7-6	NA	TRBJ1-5	TGTGCCAGCAGCTTCCTGCGTGGTCAGCCCCAGCATTTT	CASSFLRGQPQHF
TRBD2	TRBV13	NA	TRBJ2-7	TGTGCCAGCAACCTCGGACTAGCGGGAGACGAGCAGTACTTC	CASNLGLAGDEQYF
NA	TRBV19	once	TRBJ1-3	TGTGCCAGTAGTCTCAATAAGGACAGAACTGGAAACACCATATATTTT	CASSLNKDRTGNTIYF
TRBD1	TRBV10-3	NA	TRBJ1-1	TGTGCCATCAGTGGACTACAGGACAGGGGCCCCACTGAAGCTTTCTTT	CAISGLQDRGPTEAFF
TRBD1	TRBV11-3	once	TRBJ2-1	TGTGCCAGCAGCTTAAGAGGACAGGGGGCTCACAATGAGCAGTTCTTC	CASSLRGQGAHNEQFF
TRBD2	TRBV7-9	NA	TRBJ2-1	TGTTCCAGCAGCTTAGGCAGCGGGGGGCAGAATGAGCAGTTCTTC	CSSSLGSGGQNEQFF
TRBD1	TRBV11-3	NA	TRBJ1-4	TGTGCCAGCTCGACAGGGGGCGAAGAAAAACTGTTTTTT	CASSTGGEEKLFF
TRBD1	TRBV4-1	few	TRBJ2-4	TGCGCCAGCAGCCCGGTCCCCACAGGGGGTAGAAACATTCAGTACTTC	CASSPVPTGGRNIQYF
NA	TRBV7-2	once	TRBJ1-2	TGTGCCAGCAGCCAGGGTCCCCCGAACGCGGGATATGGCTACACCTTC	CASSQGPPNAGYGYTF
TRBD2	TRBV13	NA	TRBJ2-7	TGTGCCAGCAGCTTAGGTAGCGGGGGGGCCCCCGAGCAGTACTTC	CASSLGSGGAPEQYF
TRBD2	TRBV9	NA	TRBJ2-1	TGTGCCAGCAGCGCAGCCGGGACTAGCGCCTACAATGAGCAGTTCTTC	CASSAAGTSAYNEQFF
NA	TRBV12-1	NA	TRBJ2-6	TGTGCCAGCAGCCGGGGACAGCCACTCTCTGGGGCCAACGTCCTGACTTTC	CASSRGQPLSGANVLTF
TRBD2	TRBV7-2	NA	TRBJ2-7	TGTGCCAGCAGCTTAGTAGCCCCGGGGGGGAGCGGGAACTACGAGCAGTACTTC	CASSLVAPGGSGNYEQYF
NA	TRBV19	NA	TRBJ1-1	TGTGCCAGTAGCCGGTCCACAAGCAATTTACAGGGAGCTGAAGCTTTCTTT	CASSRSTSNLQGAEAFF
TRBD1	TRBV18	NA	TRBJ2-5	TGTGCCAGCTCACCAAGGACAGGGCGAGAGACCCAGTACTTC	CASSPRTGRETQYF
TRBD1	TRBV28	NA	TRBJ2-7	TGTGCCAGCAGTGTGGGACAGGCCTCCTACGAGCAGTACTTC	CASSVGQASYEQYF
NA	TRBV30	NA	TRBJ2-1	TGTGCCTGGAGTGTGAGACATGGGCAGTTCTTC	CAWSVRHGQFF
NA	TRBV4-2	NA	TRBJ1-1	TGTGCCAGCAGCCAAGGAGGGTACACTGAAGCTTTCTTT	CASSQGGYTEAFF
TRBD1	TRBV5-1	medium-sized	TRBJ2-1	TGCGCCAGCAGCTTGCGCGAAGGGGGCCCCAATGAGCAGTTCTTC	CASSLREGGPNEQFF
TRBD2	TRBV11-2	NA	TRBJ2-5	TGTGCCAGCAGCTCTAGCGGGAGCGAAGAGACCCAGTACTTC	CASSSSGSEETQYF
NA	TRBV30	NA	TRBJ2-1	TGTGCCTGGAGTCGGGGGAGAAATGAGCAGTTCTTC	CAWSRGRNEQFF
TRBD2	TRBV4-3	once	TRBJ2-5	TGCGCCAGCAGCCAACAACTAGCGTCCCAAGAGACCCAGTACTTC	CASSQQLASQETQYF
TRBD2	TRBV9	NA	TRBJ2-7	TGTGCCAGCAGCGTAGAAGGGACTAGCGAGACCTACGAGCAGTACTTC	CASSVEGTSETYEQYF
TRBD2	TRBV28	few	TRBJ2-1	TGTGCCAGCAGTTCTCTAGCGGGAGCGGTAAATGAGCAGTTCTTC	CASSSLAGAVNEQFF
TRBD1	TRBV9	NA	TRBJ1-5	TGTGCCAGCAGCGCGGGAGGGGGCTTGGAGGGGCCCCAGCATTTT	CASSAGGGLEGPQHF
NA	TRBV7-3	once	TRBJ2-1	TGTGCCAGCAGCTTAACCGTGGCAGGGGCGAATGAGCAGTTCTTC	CASSLTVAGANEQFF
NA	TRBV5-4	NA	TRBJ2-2	TGTGCCAGCACCATGACCGGGCGGGCCACCGGGGAGCTGTTTTTT	CASTMTGRATGELFF
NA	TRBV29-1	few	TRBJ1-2	TGCAGCGTTGAGGCCGGGGGGGAGGGCAGTGGAGGCTACACCTTC	CSVEAGGEGSGGYTF
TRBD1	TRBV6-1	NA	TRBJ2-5	TGTGCCAGCCAGGACAGGGGTGTGGAGACCCAGTACTTC	CASQDRGVETQYF
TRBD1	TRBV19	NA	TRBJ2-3	TGTGCCAGTAGTCCTGGACAGGGTTACGCAGATACGCAGTATTTT	CASSPGQGYADTQYF
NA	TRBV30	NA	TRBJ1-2	TGTGCCTGGAGCGACGGGACATTTGGCTACACCTTC	CAWSDGTFGYTF
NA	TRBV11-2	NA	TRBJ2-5	TGTGCCAGCAGCTTAGGACACACAGGAGAGACCCAGTACTTC	CASSLGHTGETQYF
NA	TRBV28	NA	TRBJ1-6	TGTGCCAGCAGTTTGGGGGGGTCTAATTCACCCCTCCACTTT	CASSLGGSNSPLHF
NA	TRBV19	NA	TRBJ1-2	TGTGCCAGTAGTATGGACGGGATCTATGGCTACACCTTC	CASSMDGIYGYTF
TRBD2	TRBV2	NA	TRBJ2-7	TGTGCCAGCAGTGAACGGGGGGGATCCTACGAGCAGTACTTC	CASSERGGSYEQYF
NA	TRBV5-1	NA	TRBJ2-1	TGCGCCAGCAGCTCAGACAGCTCCTACAATGAGCAGTTCTTC	CASSSDSSYNEQFF
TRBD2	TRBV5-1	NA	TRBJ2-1	TGCGCCAGCAGCACTGCACTAGCGGGAACCAATGAGCAGTTCTTC	CASSTALAGTNEQFF
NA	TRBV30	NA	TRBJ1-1	TGTGCCGGAAGGGGCAGTTTGAACACTGAAGCTTTCTTT	CAGRGSLNTEAFF
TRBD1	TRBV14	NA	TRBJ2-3	TGTGCCAGCAGCCAAGACCGGACAGGGAGGATTTCAGATACGCAGTATTTT	CASSQDRTGRISDTQYF
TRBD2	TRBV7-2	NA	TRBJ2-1	TGTGCCAGCAGCCGCGGGACTAGCGGGGGGACTGAGCAGTTCTTC	CASSRGTSGGTEQFF
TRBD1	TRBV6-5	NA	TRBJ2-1	TGTGCCAGCAGTAAATGGACAGGGGTCAATGAGCAGTTCTTC	CASSKWTGVNEQFF
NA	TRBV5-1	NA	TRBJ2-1	TGCGCCAGCAGCTTGGACAGGGTCTCCTACAATGAGCAGTTCTTC	CASSLDRVSYNEQFF
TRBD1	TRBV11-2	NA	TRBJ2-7	TGTGCCAGCAGCCTCACAGGGGGCGAAGTTCACTTC	CASSLTGGEVHF
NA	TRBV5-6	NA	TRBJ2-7	TGTGCCAGCAGCTTGCTCGAGACAGTCGACGAGCAGTACTTC	CASSLLETVDEQYF